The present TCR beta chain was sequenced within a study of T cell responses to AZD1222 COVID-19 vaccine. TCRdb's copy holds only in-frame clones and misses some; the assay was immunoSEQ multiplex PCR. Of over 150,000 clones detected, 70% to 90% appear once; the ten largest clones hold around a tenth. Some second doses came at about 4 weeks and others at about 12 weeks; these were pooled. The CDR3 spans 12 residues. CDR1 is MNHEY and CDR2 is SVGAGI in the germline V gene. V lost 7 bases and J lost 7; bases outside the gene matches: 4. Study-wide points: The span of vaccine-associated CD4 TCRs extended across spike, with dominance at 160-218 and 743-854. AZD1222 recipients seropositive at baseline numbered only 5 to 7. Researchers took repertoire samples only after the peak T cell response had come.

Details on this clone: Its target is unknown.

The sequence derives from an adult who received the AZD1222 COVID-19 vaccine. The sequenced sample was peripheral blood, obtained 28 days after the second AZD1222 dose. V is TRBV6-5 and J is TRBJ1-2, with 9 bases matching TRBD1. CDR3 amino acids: CASMTGGRGYTF. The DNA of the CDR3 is TGTGCCAGCATGACAGGGGGTCGTGGCTACACCTTC.